The 6 T cell receptor beta chains listed next were all sequenced from one sample in a study of cytomegalovirus exposure and HLA in healthy donors. Primers included in the PCR were 60 Vbeta and 13 Jbeta primers. Only in-frame clones appear in the TCRdb table, and some are missing; sequencing was by immunoSEQ multiplex PCR. This sample carries about 150,000 clones, roughly 80% of them seen once, and the ten largest clones take 6% to 8.5%. Sequenced: PBMCs. All receptors derive from a man in his thirties or forties in good health and CMV-seropositive.

The chain uses TRBV7-9 and TRBJ1-2, with a weak D call TRBD1 (6 bases). Per the germline V gene, CDR1 is SEHNR and CDR2 is FQNEAQ (reference sequence). Trimming removed 4 bases from V and 3 bases from J, with 12 bases in between. The CDR3 spans 14 residues. The CDR3 spells CASSSSAGDYGYTF. The CDR3 nucleotides are TGTGCCAGCAGCTCCTCGGCAGGGGACTATGGCTACACCTTC.

CDR3 loop: CASSHLPGQGAISNQPQHF. For the CDR3, the DNA is TGCGCCAGCAGCCACCTACCGGGACAGGGGGCTATCAGCAATCAGCCCCAGCATTTT. This chain joins TRBV4-1 and TRBJ1-5, with 12 positions matching TRBD1. Trimming cost V 3 bases and J 1 base; bases outside gene matches: 10. Germline V CDR1 and CDR2: MGHRA, YSYEKL. This CDR3 is 19 amino acids long.

V is TRBV27 and J is TRBJ1-2, with 8 bases aligning to TRBD1. The V and J ends lost 4 bases and 7 bases, in that order; junction bases with no gene match: 5. Germline CDR1 reads MNHEY; CDR2 reads SMNVEV (reference sequence). CDR3 length: 13 amino acids. Written as DNA, the CDR3 is TGTGCCAGCAGTTCGTCGGACAGGGCTGGCTACACCTTC. The encoded protein is CASSSSDRAGYTF.

This clone was seen only once. This chain joins TRBV7-2 and TRBJ2-5; 7 positions agree with TRBD1. Trimming cost V 5 bases and J 4 bases; bases outside gene matches: 4. The CDR3 is 13 residues long. Germline-derived CDR1 and CDR2 are SGHTA and FQGNSA. CDR3 region: CASSPGQPETQYF. In nucleotides, the CDR3 is TGTGCCAGCAGCCCGGGACAGCCAGAGACCCAGTACTTC.

The rearrangement joins TRBV30 to TRBJ2-3, with TRBD1 matching over 8 bases. CDR3 length equals 14 residues. Germline CDR1 is GTSNPN and CDR2 is SVGIG (reference sequence). Trimming removed 2 bases from V and 0 bases from J; junction bases left unmatched: 1. The CDR3 here is CAWSTGGSTDTQYF. Here the CDR3 DNA reads TGTGCCTGGAGTACAGGGGGTAGCACAGATACGCAGTATTTT.

The genes are TRBV5-1 and TRBJ2-3; 9 bases agree with TRBD2. With V trimmed by 0 bases and J by 5 bases, 7 bases remained unmatched. CDR1 and CDR2 from the germline V gene are SGHRS and YFSETQ. The CDR3 is 16 residues long. CDR3 sequence reads: CASSLVAGGPQDTQYF. CDR3 sequence (DNA): TGCGCCAGCAGCTTGGTTGCGGGAGGGCCCCAAGATACGCAGTATTTT.